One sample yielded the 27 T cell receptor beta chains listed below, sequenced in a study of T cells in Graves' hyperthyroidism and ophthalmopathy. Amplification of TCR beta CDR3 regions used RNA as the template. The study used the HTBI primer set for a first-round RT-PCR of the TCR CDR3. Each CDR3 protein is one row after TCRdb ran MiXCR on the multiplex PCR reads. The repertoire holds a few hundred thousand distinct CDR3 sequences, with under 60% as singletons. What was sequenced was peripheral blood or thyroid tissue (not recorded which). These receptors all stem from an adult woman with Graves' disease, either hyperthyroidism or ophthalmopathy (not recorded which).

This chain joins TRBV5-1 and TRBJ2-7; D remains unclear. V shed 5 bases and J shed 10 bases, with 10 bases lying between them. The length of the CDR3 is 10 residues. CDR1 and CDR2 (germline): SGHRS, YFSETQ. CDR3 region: CASSRAGQYF. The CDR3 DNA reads TGCGCCAGCAGTCGAGCTGGACAGTACTTC. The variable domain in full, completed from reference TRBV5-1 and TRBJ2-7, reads KAGVTQTPRYLIKTRGQQVTLSCSPISGHRSVSWYQQTPGQGLQFLFEYFSETQRNKGNFPGRFSGRQFSNSRSEMNVSTLELGDSALYLCASSRAGQYFGPGTRLTVT.

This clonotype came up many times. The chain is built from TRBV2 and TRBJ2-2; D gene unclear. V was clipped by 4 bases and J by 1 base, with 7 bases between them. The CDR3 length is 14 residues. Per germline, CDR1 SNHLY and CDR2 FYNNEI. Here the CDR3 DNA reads TGTGCCAGCAGTGGACAAAGGAACACCGGGGAGCTGTTTTTT. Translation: CASSGQRNTGELFF.

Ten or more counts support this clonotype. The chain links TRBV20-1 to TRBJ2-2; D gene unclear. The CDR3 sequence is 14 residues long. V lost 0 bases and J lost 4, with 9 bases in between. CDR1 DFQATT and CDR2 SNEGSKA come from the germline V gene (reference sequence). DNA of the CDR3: TGCAGTGCTAGAGAGGATACTTTCACCGGGGAGCTGTTTTTT. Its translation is CSAREDTFTGELFF.

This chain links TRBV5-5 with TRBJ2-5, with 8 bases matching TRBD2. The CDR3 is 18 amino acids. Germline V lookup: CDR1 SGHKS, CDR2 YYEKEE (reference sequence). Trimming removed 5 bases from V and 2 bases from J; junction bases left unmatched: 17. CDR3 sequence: CASSYSSGGLAGQETQYF. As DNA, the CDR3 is TGTGCCAGCAGTTACTCGAGCGGCGGGCTAGCGGGTCAAGAGACCCAGTACTTC.

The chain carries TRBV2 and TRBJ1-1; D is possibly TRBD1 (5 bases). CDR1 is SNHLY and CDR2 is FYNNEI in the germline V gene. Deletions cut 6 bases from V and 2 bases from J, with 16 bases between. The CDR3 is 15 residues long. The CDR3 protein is CASSQRTRGNTEAFF. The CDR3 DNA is TGTGCCAGCAGCCAACGGACACGGGGTAACACTGAAGCTTTCTTT. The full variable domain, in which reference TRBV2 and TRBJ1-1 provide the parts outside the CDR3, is EPEVTQTPSHQVTQMGQEVILRCVPISNHLYFYWYRQILGQKVEFLVSFYNNEISEKSEIFDDQFSVERPDGSNFTLKIRSTKLEDSAMYFCASSQRTRGNTEAFFGQGTRLTVV.

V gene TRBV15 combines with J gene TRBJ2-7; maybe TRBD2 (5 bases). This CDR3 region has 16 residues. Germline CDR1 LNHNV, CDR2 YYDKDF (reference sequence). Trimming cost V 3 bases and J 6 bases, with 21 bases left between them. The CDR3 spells CATSSGRRTRGLEQYF. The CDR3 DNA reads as TGTGCCACCAGCAGCGGAAGAAGGACCCGAGGGCTCGAGCAGTACTTC.

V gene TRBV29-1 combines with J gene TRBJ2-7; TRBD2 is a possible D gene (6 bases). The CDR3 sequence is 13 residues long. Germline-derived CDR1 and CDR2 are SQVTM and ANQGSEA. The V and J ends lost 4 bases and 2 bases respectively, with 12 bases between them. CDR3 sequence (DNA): TGCAGCGTTGTAGCGGTAGAACCCTACGAGCAGTACTTC. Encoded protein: CSVVAVEPYEQYF.

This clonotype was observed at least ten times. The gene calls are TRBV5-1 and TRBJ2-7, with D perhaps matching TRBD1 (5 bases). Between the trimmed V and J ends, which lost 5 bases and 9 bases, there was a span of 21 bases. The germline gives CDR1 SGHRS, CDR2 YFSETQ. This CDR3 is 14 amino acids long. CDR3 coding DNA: TGCGCCAGCAGTCCTTTCACAGGAGCCTATGGGCAGTACTTC. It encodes CASSPFTGAYGQYF. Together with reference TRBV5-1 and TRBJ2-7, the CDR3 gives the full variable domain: KAGVTQTPRYLIKTRGQQVTLSCSPISGHRSVSWYQQTPGQGLQFLFEYFSETQRNKGNFPGRFSGRQFSNSRSEMNVSTLELGDSALYLCASSPFTGAYGQYFGPGTRLTVT.

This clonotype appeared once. CDR3: CASSLAGIQTHTEAFF. The CDR3 coding sequence is TGTGCCAGCAGCTTAGCCGGAATACAGACGCACACTGAAGCTTTCTTT. The J gene is TRBJ1-1, the V gene TRBV13; D remains unclear. The V end lost 1 base, the J end lost 3 bases, and 15 bases lay between the germline ends. The CDR3 spans 16 residues. In germline, CDR1 is PRHDT, CDR2 FYEKMQ (reference sequence).

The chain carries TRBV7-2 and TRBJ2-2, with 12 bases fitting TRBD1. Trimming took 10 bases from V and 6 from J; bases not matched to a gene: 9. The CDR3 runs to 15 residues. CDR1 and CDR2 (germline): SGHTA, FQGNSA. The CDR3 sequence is CAITPGQGAPGELFF. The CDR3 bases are TGTGCCATCACCCCGGGACAGGGGGCGCCCGGGGAGCTGTTTTTT.

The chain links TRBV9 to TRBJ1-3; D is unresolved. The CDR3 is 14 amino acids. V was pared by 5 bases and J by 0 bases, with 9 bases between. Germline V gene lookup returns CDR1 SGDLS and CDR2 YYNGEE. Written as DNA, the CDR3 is TGTGCCAGCAGTAGGCCTCTCTCTGGAAACACCATATATTTT. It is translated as CASSRPLSGNTIYF.

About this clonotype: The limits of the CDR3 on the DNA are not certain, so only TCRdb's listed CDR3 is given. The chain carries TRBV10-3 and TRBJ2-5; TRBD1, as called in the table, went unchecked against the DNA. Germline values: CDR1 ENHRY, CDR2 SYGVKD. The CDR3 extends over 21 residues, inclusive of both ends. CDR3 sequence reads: CAISESGGPQPQHFGDGTQYF.

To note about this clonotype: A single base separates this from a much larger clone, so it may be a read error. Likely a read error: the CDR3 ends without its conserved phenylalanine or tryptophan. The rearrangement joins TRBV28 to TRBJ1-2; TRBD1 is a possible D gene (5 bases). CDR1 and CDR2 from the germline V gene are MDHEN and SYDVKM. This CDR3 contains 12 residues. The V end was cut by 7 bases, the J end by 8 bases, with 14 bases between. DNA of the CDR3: TGTGCCAGCACCTCCCACGGGGACGGCTACACCTCC. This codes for CASTSHGDGYTS.

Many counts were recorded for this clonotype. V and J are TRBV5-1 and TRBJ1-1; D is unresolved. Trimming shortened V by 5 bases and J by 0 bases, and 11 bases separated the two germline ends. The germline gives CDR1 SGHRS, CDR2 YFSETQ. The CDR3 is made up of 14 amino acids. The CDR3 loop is CASRSITVNTEAFF. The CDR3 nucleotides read TGCGCCAGCAGGAGCATAACAGTGAACACTGAAGCTTTCTTT.

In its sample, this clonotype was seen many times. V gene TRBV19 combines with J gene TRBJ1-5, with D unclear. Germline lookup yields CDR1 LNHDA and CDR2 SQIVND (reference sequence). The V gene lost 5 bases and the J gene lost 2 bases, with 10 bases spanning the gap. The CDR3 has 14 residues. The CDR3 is CASSGLRGNQPQHF. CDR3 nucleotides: TGTGCCAGTAGTGGACTACGGGGCAATCAGCCCCAGCATTTT.

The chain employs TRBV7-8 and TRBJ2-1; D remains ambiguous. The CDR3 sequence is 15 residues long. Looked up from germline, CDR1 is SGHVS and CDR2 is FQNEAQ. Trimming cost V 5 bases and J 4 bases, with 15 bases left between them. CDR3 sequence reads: CASSPVLAAYNEQFF. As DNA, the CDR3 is TGTGCCAGCAGCCCCGTTCTGGCGGCATACAATGAGCAGTTCTTC.

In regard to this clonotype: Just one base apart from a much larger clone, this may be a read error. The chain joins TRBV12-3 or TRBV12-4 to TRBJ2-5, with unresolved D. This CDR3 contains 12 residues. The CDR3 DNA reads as TGTGCCATCAGTTTATTCGTGGAGACCCAGTACTTC. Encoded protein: CAISLFVETQYF.

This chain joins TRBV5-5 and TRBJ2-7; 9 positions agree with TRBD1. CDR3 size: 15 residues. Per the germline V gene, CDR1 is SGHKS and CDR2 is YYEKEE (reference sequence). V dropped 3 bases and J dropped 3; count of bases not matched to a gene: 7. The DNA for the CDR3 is TGTGCCAGCAGCTCAGACGGACAGGGGAGCTACGAGCAGTACTTC. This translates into CASSSDGQGSYEQYF.

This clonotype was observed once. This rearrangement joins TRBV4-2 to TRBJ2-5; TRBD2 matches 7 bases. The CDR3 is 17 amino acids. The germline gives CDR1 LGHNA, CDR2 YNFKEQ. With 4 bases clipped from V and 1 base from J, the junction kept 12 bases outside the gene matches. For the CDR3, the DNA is TGTGCCAGCAGCCTAGATGGTATAGCGGGCCTCCAAGAGACCCAGTACTTC. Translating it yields CASSLDGIAGLQETQYF.

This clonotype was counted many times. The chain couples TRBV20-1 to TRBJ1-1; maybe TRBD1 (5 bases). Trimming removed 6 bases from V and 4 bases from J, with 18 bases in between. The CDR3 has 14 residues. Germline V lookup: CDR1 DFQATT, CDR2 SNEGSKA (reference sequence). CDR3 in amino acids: CSATKRGGGTEAFF. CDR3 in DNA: TGCAGTGCCACCAAACGGGGCGGGGGCACTGAAGCTTTCTTT.

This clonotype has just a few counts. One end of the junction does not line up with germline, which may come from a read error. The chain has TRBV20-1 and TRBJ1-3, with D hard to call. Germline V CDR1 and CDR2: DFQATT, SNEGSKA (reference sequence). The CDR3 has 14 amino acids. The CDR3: CSARGAGNGDTIYF. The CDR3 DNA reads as TGCAGTGCTAGAGGCGCGGGGAATGGAGACACCATATATTTT.

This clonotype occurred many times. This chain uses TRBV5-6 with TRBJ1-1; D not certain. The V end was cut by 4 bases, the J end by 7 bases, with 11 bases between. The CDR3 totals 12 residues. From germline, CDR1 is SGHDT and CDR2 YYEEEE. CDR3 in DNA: TGTGCCAGCAGCCTGGATTGGGGTGAAGCTTTCTTT. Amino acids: CASSLDWGEAFF.

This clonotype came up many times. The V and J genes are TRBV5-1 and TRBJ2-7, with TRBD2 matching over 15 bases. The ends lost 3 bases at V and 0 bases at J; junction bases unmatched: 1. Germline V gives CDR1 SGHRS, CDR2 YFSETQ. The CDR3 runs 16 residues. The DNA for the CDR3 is TGCGCCAGCAGCTGGACTAGCGGGAGGGCCTCCTACGAGCAGTACTTC. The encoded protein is CASSWTSGRASYEQYF.

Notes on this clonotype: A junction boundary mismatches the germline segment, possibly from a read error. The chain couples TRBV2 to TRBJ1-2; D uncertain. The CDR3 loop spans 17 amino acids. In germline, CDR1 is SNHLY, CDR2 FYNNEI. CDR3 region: CASNRLAGRRVAYDYTF. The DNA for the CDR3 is TGTGCCAGCAATCGACTAGCGGGGAGACGGGTCGCCTATGACTACACCTTC.

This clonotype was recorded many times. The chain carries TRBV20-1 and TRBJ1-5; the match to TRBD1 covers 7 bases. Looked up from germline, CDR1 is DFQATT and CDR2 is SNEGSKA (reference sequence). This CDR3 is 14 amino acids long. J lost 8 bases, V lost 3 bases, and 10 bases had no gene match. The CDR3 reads CSASRTGIREPQHF. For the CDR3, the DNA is TGCAGTGCTAGTCGGACAGGCATCAGGGAGCCCCAGCATTTT.

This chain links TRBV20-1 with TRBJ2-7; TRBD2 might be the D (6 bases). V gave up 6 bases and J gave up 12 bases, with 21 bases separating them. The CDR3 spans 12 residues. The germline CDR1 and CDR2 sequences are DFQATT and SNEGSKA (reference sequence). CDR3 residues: CSARHLTGSPYF. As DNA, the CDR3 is TGCAGTGCGAGACACCTTACCGGGAGTCCGTACTTC.

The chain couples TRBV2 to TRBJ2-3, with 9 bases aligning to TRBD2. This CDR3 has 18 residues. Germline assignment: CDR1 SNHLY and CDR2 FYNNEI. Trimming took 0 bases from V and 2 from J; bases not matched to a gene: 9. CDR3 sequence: CASSEAGSGRTSTDTQYF. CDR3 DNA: TGTGCCAGCAGTGAAGCCGGAAGCGGGAGGACCTCCACAGATACGCAGTATTTT.